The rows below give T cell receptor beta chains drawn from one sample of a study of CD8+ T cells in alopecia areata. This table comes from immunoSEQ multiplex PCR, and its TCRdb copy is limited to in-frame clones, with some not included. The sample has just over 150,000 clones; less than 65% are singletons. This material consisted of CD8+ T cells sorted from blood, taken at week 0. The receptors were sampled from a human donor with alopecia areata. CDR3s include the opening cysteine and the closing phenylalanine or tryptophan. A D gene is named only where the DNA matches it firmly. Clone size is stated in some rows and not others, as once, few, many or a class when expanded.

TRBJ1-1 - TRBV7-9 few CASRPGAEAFF TGTGCCAGCAGGCCGGGCGCTGAAGCTTTCTTT
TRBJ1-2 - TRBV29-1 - CSVRDLRFYGYTF TGCAGCGTGCGGGATCTAAGATTCTATGGCTACACCTTC
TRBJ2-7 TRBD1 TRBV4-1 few CASSPGQGAYEQYF TGCGCCAGCAGCCCGGGACAGGGCGCCTACGAGCAGTACTTC
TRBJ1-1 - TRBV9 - CASSAGVSGAEAFF TGTGCCAGCAGCGCGGGGGTATCGGGGGCTGAAGCTTTCTTT
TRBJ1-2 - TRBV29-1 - CSVRSEANYGYTF TGCAGCGTTCGCTCCGAAGCTAACTATGGCTACACCTTC
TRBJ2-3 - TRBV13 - CASSLGGADTQYF TGTGCCAGCAGCTTAGGGGGGGCAGATACGCAGTATTTT
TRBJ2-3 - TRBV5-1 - CASSLVGRDTDTQYF TGCGCCAGCAGCTTGGTCGGTAGGGACACAGATACGCAGTATTTT
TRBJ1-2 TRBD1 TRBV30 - CAWSGQGAGGYTF TGTGCCTGGAGTGGACAGGGGGCGGGTGGCTACACCTTC
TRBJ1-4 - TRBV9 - CASSVDTATNEKLFF TGTGCCAGCAGCGTCGACACCGCAACTAATGAAAAACTGTTTTTT
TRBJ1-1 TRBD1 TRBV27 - CASSSGTEEAFF TGTGCCAGCAGTTCTGGGACAGAGGAAGCTTTCTTT
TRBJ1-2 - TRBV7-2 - CASSLGGEYGYTF TGTGCCAGCAGCTTAGGCGGCGAATATGGCTACACCTTC
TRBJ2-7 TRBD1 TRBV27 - CASSLTGASYEQYF TGTGCCAGCAGTTTAACAGGGGCCTCCTACGAGCAGTACTTC
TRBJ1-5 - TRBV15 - CATSRVPPGAVGDWQPQHF TGTGCCACCAGCAGAGTACCCCCTGGGGCAGTTGGGGATTGGCAGCCCCAGCATTTT
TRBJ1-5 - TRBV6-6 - CASSYSVSNQPQHF TGTGCCAGCAGTTACTCGGTTAGCAATCAGCCCCAGCATTTT
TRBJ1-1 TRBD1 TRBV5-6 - CASSFGTGSTEAFF TGTGCCAGCAGCTTTGGGACAGGGAGCACTGAAGCTTTCTTT
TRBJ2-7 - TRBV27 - CASREGGPPYEQYF TGTGCCAGTCGGGAAGGGGGGCCGCCCTACGAGCAGTACTTC
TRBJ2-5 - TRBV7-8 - CASGEETQYF TGTGCCAGCGGGGAAGAGACCCAGTACTTC
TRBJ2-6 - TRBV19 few CASSIAPGSYSGANVLTF TGTGCCAGTAGTATAGCCCCCGGGAGCTACTCTGGGGCCAACGTCCTGACTTTC
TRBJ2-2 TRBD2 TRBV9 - CASSGGLAGNTGELFF TGTGCCAGCAGCGGGGGACTAGCGGGGAACACCGGGGAGCTGTTTTTT
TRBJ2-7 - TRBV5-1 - CASTTGPSPDEQYF TGCGCCAGCACAACAGGGCCTTCCCCCGACGAGCAGTACTTC
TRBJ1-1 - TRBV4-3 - CASSQDRVSYTEAFF TGCGCCAGCAGCCAAGATCGGGTCTCGTACACTGAAGCTTTCTTT
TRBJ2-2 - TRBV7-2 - CASSLDLGGGELFF TGTGCCAGCAGCTTAGACCTCGGGGGTGGGGAGCTGTTTTTT
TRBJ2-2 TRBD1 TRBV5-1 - CASSSGTGYTGELFF TGCGCCAGCAGCTCCGGGACAGGGTACACCGGGGAGCTGTTTTTT
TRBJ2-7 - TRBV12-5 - CASQPTVNSYEQYF TGTGCTAGTCAACCGACAGTAAACTCCTACGAGCAGTACTTC
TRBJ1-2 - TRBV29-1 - CSVDMSGREDGYTF TGCAGCGTTGATATGTCAGGGCGGGAGGATGGCTACACCTTC
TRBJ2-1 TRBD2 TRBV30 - CAWSVLSGAYNEQLF TGTGCCTGGAGTGTACTTAGCGGGGCCTACAATGAGCAGCTCTTC